What follows are 11 T cell receptor beta chains derived from one specimen sequenced in a study of OX40 agonist ivuxolimab in advanced cancers. Here immunoSEQ multiplex PCR was the method, and the copy in TCRdb shows in-frame clones only, minus some. The sample contains around 70,000 clones, about 93% of which appear only once. Sequencing used CD4+ or CD8+ T cells sorted from blood, obtained in a trial of the OX40 agonist ivuxolimab. These receptors came from an adult with an advanced solid tumor such as melanoma, head and neck, liver or kidney cancer.

J is TRBJ2-7 and V is TRBV18, with D possibly matching TRBD2 (5 bases). Trimming stripped 0 bases from V and 5 bases from J, with 5 bases between. This CDR3 is built from 12 residues. Germline V gene lookup returns CDR1 KGHSH and CDR2 LQKENI. CDR3 sequence: CASSPPGDEQYF. In DNA form, the CDR3 reads TGTGCCAGCTCACCACCCGGGGACGAGCAGTACTTC.

The chain links TRBV28 to TRBJ2-1; no definite D call. The CDR3 has 16 residues. CDR1 is MDHEN, CDR2 SYDVKM, per germline. The ends were cut back, 2 bases at V and 4 bases at J, with 15 bases in the middle. The CDR3 nucleotides read TGTGCCAGCAGTTTACAGACCCGAAGAAGATACAATGAGCAGTTCTTC. Residues: CASSLQTRRRYNEQFF.

This chain connects TRBV9 to TRBJ2-1; D not certain. This CDR3 is built from 15 residues. V lost 0 bases, J lost 8 bases, and 15 bases lay in between. Germline lookup yields CDR1 SGDLS and CDR2 YYNGEE. CDR3 in amino acids: CASSVELGTPDEQFF. The CDR3 coding sequence is TGTGCCAGCAGCGTAGAGCTAGGAACGCCCGATGAGCAGTTCTTC.

The gene calls are TRBV11-1 and TRBJ1-1; no clear D. The CDR3 runs to 13 residues. V was cut by 5 bases and J by 8 bases, with 15 bases left in between. Per the germline V gene, CDR1 is SGHAT and CDR2 is FQDESV (reference sequence). CDR3 residues: CASSETTGREAFF. CDR3 in DNA: TGTGCCAGCAGCGAAACGACGGGGAGGGAAGCTTTCTTT.

This clone has just one count. V usage is TRBV19 and J usage is TRBJ2-5; maybe TRBD1 (5 bases). CDR1 is LNHDA and CDR2 is SQIVND in the germline V gene (reference sequence). The germline V and J ends were trimmed by 4 bases and 0 bases, with 9 bases remaining between them. The CDR3 loop spans 14 amino acids. CDR3 nucleotide sequence: TGTGCCAGTAGTAATGACAGATACCAAGAGACCCAGTACTTC. Protein: CASSNDRYQETQYF.

The chain employs TRBV5-6 and TRBJ1-1; 7 bases agree with TRBD1. This CDR3 has 14 amino acids. Losses at the gene ends were 3 bases for V and 1 base for J; bases not matched to a gene: 3. Per the germline V gene, CDR1 is SGHDT and CDR2 is YYEEEE. The CDR3: CASSSGTENTEAFF. The CDR3 nucleotides are TGTGCCAGCAGCTCGGGGACAGAGAACACTGAAGCTTTCTTT.

The J gene is TRBJ2-3, the V gene TRBV14, with 7 nucleotides matching TRBD1. Unmatched junction bases numbered 18, after V lost 0 bases and J lost 0 bases. This CDR3 contains 21 residues. The germline gives CDR1 SGHDN, CDR2 FVKESK. CDR3 DNA sequence: TGTGCCAGCAGCCAAGATTGGGTTCGGGGACAGAAAGACACTAGCACAGATACGCAGTATTTT. Protein: CASSQDWVRGQKDTSTDTQYF. Full variable domain (outside the CDR3, taken from reference TRBV14 and TRBJ2-3): EAGVTQFPSHSVIEKGQTVTLRCDPISGHDNLYWYRRVMGKEIKFLLHFVKESKQDESGMPNNRFLAERTGGTYSTLKVQPAELEDSGVYFCASSQDWVRGQKDTSTDTQYFGPGTRLTVL.

This clone has more than one count but fewer than ten. The chain recombines TRBV19 with TRBJ1-5, with D perhaps TRBD1 (6 bases). Trimming cost V 4 bases and J 4 bases, with 14 bases left between them. CDR1 and CDR2 (germline): LNHDA, SQIVND (reference sequence). CDR3 length: 15 residues. The CDR3 bases are TGTGCCAGTAGTAGCTCCGGGACACCGAATCAGCCCCAGCATTTT. Protein sequence: CASSSSGTPNQPQHF. Filled out from reference TRBV19 and TRBJ1-5, the complete variable domain reads DGGITQSPKYLFRKEGQNVTLSCEQNLNHDAMYWYRQDPGQGLRLIYYSQIVNDFQKGDIAEGYSVSREKKESFPLTVTSAQKNPTAFYLCASSSSGTPNQPQHFGDGTRLSIL.

This chain links TRBV13 with TRBJ2-5; unclear D gene. The DNA end favors TRBJ2-7, so the J call may be wrong. CDR1 and CDR2 from the germline V gene are PRHDT and FYEKMQ (reference sequence). The CDR3 totals 15 residues. CDR3 sequence reads: CASSFSSPGLVEQYF. The DNA of the CDR3 is TGTGCCAGCAGCTTTTCTTCTCCGGGTCTCGTCGAGCAGTACTTC.

The V gene is TRBV19, the J gene TRBJ2-5; the match to TRBD1 covers 9 bases. The length of the CDR3 is 15 residues. CDR1 and CDR2 from the germline V gene are LNHDA and SQIVND (reference sequence). The J segment lost 7 bases and the V segment lost 10 bases, leaving 16 bases of the junction unmatched. This CDR3 is CATSGTGYVPGTQYF. The CDR3 DNA reads as TGTGCCACCTCCGGGACAGGGTATGTTCCAGGGACCCAGTACTTC.

CDR3 protein: CASTPSGGLRGYTF. Here the CDR3 DNA reads TGTGCCAGTACCCCCTCCGGGGGGCTTAGAGGCTACACCTTC. The V gene is TRBV19, the J gene TRBJ1-2; D perhaps matches TRBD1 (6 bases). In germline, CDR1 is LNHDA, CDR2 SQIVND (reference sequence). This CDR3 is built from 14 residues. Trimming took off 7 bases at V and 8 bases at J, with 20 bases between the two ends.